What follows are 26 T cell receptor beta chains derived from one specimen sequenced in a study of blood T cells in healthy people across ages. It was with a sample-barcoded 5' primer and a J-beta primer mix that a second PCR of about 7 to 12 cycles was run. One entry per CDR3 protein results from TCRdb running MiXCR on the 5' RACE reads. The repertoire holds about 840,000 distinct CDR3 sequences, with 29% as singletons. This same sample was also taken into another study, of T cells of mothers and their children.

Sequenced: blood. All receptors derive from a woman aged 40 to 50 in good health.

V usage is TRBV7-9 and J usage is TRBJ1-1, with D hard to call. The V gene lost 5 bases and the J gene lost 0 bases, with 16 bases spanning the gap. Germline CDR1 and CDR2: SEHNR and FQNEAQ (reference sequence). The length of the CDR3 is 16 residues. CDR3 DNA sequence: TGTGCCAGCAGCCCCCGTGAAGGGAGGGTGAACACTGAAGCTTTCTTT. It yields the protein CASSPREGRVNTEAFF.

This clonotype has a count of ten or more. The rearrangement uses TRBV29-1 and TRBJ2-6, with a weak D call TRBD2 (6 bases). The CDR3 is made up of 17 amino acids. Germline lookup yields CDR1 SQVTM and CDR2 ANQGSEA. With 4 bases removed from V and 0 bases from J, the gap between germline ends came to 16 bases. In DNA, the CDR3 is TGCAGCGTTGCACCACGGGGGATAAGCTCTGGGGCCAACGTCCTGACTTTC. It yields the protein CSVAPRGISSGANVLTF.

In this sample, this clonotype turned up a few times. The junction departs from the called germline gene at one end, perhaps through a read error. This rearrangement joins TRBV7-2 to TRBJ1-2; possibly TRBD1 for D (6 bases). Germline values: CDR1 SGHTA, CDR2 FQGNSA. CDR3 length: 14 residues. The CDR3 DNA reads TGTGCCAGCTGCTTACAGGGAGGGGGGTATGGCTACACCTTC. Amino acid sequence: CASCLQGGGYGYTF.

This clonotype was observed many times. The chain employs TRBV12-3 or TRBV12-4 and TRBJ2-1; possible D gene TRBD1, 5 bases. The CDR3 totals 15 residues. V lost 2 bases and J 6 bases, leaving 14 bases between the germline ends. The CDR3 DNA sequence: TGTGCCAGCAGTTTATACAGGCCCCCTGGCAATGAGCAGTTCTTC. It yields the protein CASSLYRPPGNEQFF.

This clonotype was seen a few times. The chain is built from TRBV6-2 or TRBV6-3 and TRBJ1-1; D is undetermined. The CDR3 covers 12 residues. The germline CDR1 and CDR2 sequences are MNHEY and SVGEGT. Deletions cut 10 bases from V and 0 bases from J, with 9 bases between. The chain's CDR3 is CATREMNTEAFF. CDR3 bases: TGTGCCACCCGCGAGATGAACACTGAAGCTTTCTTT.

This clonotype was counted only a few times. The CDR3 sequence: CASSTDRGFAYEQYF. The DNA of the CDR3 is TGTGCCAGCAGCACGGACAGGGGTTTTGCCTACGAGCAGTACTTC. The chain carries TRBV21-1 and TRBJ2-7; the D call in the table, TRBD1, was not verified against the DNA. TRBV21-1 is shown as a pseudogene. The CDR3 sequence is 15 residues long.

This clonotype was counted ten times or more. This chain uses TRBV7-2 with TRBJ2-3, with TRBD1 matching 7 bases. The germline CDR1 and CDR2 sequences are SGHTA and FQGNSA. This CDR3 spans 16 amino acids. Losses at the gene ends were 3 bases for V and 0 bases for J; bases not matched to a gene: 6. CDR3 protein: CASSLGQHASTDTQYF. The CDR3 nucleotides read TGTGCCAGCAGCTTGGGACAGCATGCTAGCACAGATACGCAGTATTTT.

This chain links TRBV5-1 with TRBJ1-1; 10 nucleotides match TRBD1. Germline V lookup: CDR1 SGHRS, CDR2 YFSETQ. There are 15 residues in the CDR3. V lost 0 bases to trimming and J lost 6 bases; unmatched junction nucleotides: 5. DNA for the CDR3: TGCGCCAGCAGCTTGGAGACAGGGGGCAGATCTGAAGCTTTCTTT. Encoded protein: CASSLETGGRSEAFF.

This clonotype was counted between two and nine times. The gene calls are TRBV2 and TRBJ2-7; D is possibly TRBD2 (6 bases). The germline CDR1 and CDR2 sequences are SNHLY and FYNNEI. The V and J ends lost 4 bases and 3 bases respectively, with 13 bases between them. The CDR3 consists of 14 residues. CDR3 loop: CASSGGSGHYEQYF. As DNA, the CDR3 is TGTGCCAGCAGTGGTGGTAGCGGCCACTACGAGCAGTACTTC.

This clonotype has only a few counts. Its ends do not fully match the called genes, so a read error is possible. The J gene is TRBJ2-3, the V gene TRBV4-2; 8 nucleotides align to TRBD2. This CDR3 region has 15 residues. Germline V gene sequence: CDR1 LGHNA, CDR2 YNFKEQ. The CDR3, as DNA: TGTGCCAGCAGCCCAAAACGGACTAGCAGAGATACGCAGTATTTT. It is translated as CASSPKRTSRDTQYF.

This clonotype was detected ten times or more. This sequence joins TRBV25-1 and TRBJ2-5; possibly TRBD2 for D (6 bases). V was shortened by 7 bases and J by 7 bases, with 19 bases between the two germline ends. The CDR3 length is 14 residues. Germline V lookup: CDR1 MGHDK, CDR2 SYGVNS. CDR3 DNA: TGTGCCAGCAACCCTTCCGGGAGCCCAGGGACCCAGTACTTC. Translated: CASNPSGSPGTQYF.

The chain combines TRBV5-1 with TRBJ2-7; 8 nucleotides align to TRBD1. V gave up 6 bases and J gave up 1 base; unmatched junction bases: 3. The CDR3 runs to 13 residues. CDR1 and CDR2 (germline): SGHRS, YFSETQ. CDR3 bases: TGCGCCAGCAAGACAGGGGAATCCTACGAGCAGTACTTC. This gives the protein CASKTGESYEQYF. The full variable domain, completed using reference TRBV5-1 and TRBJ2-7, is KAGVTQTPRYLIKTRGQQVTLSCSPISGHRSVSWYQQTPGQGLQFLFEYFSETQRNKGNFPGRFSGRQFSNSRSEMNVSTLELGDSALYLCASKTGESYEQYFGPGTRLTVT.

CDR3 sequence (DNA): TGTGCCAGTAGCATCCCAGGACAGGGACCGGTGAATGAGCAGTTCTTC. This encodes CASSIPGQGPVNEQFF. This rearrangement joins TRBV19 to TRBJ2-1; TRBD1 aligns across 8 bases. Germline CDR1 and CDR2: LNHDA and SQIVND (reference sequence). This CDR3 is built from 16 residues. V shed 6 bases and J 7 bases; nucleotides not matched to a gene: 14.

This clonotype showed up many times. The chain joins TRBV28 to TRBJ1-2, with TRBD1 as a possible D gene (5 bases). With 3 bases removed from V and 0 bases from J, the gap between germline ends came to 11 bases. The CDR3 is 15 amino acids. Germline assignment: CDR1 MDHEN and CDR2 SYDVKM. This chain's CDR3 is CASSFPRAANYGYTF. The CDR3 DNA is TGTGCCAGCAGTTTTCCCAGGGCCGCTAACTATGGCTACACCTTC.

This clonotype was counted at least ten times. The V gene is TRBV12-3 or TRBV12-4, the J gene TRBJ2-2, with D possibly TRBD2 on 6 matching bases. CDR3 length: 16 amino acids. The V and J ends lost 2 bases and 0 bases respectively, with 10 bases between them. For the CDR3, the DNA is TGTGCCAGCAGTTTATACGCGGGGACGAACACCGGGGAGCTGTTTTTT. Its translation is CASSLYAGTNTGELFF.

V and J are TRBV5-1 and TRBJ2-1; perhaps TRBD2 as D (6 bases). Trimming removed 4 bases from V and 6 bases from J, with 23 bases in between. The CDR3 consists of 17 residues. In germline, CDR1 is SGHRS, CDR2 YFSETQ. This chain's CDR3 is CASSRLGRGGTGNEQFF. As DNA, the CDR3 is TGCGCCAGCAGCCGCCTTGGTCGCGGAGGGACGGGCAATGAGCAGTTCTTC. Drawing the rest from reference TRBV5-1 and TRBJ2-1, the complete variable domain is KAGVTQTPRYLIKTRGQQVTLSCSPISGHRSVSWYQQTPGQGLQFLFEYFSETQRNKGNFPGRFSGRQFSNSRSEMNVSTLELGDSALYLCASSRLGRGGTGNEQFFGPGTRLTVL.

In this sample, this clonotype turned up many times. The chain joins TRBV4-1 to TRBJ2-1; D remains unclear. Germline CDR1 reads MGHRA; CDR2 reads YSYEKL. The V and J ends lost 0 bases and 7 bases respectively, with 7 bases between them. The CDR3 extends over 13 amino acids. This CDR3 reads CASSQEGWNEQFF. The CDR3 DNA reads TGCGCCAGCAGCCAAGAGGGTTGGAATGAGCAGTTCTTC.

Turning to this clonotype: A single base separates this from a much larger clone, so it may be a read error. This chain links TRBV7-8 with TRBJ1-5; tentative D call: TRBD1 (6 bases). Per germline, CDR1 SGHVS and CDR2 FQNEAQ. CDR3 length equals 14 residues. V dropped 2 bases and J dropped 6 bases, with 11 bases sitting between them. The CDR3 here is CASSLTQGTQPQHF. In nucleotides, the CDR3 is TGTGCCAGCAGCTTAACACAGGGTACTCAGCCCCAGCATTTT.

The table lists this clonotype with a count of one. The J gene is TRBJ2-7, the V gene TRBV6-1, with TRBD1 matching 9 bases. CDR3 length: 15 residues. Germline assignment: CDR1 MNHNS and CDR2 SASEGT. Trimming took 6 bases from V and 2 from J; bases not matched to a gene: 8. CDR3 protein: CASRPPGQGTYEQYF. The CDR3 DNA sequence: TGTGCCAGCAGGCCACCGGGACAGGGAACCTACGAGCAGTACTTC.

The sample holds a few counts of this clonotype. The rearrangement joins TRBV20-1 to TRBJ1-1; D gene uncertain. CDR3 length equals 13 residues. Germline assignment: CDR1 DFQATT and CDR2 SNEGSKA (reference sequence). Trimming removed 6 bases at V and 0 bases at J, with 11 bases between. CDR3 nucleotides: TGCAGTGCGAGCGAGTTCATGAACACTGAAGCTTTCTTT. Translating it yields CSASEFMNTEAFF.

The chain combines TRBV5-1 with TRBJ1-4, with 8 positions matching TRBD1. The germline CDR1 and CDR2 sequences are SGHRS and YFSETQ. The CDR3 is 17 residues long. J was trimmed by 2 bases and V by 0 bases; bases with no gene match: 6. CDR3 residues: CASSLEAGGFTNEKLFF. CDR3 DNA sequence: TGCGCCAGCAGCTTGGAGGCAGGGGGCTTCACTAATGAAAAACTGTTTTTT.

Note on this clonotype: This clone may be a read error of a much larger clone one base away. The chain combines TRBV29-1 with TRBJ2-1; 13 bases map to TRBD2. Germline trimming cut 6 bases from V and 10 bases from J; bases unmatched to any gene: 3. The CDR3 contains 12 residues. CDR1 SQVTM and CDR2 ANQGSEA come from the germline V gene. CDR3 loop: CSVGGLAGEQFF. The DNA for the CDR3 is TGCAGCGTCGGGGGACTAGCGGGGGAGCAGTTCTTC.

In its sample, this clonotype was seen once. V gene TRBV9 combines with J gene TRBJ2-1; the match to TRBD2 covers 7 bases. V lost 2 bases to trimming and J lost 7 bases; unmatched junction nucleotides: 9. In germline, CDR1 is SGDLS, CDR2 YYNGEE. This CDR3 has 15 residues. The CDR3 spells CASSVVLGGSNEQFF. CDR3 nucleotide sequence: TGTGCCAGCAGCGTCGTCTTGGGGGGGAGTAATGAGCAGTTCTTC.

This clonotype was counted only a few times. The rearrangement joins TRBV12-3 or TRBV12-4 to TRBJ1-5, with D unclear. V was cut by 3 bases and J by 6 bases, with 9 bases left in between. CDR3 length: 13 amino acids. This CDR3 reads CASSLDTVQPQHF. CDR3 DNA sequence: TGTGCCAGCAGTTTGGATACAGTTCAGCCCCAGCATTTT.

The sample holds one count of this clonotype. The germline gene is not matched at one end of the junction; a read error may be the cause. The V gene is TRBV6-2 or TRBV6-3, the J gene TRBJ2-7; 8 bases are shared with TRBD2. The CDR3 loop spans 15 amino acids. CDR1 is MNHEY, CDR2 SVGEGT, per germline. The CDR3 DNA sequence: TGTGCCAGCAGCTGGCCCAGCGGGGGCCCCTACGAGCAGGACTTC. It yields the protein CASSWPSGGPYEQDF.

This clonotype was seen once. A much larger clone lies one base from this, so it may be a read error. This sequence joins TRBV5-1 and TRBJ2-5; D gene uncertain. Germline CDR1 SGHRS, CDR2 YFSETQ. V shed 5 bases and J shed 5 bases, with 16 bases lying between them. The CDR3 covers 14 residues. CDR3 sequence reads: CASSPEAQEETQYF. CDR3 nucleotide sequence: TGCGCCAGCAGTCCAGAGGCACAAGAGGAGACCCAGTACTTC.